The table lists the clone carrying this T cell receptor (beta chain) with a count of one. How the authors handled the data: The assay estimated nucleated cells by amplifying reference gene primers. Method: immunoSEQ multiplex PCR; TCRdb's copy keeps in-frame clones and lacks some. V and J calls and clone size come straight from that table; D and trimming were deduced from the DNA. The repertoire consists of roughly 280,000 clones, with roughly 86% occurring once and the leading ten covering approximately 9.7%. The data belong to a study of blood T cell repertoires in COVID-19. Across the study: Samples of COVID-19 (acute and convalescent) were obtained from the United States, Italy and Spain. Sources were T cells, B-cell-depleted T cells, or PBMCs; the material itself was cDNA or gDNA.

The sequenced material came from peripheral blood. The sequence derives from a man aged 35 to 55 with active or convalescent COVID-19.

CDR3: CASSDRLGTEAFF. The CDR3 nucleotides read TGTGCCAGCAGTGACAGGCTCGGAACTGAAGCTTTCTTT. This rearrangement joins TRBV27 to TRBJ1-1; tentative D call: TRBD1 (6 bases). Trimming took off 5 bases at V and 5 bases at J, with 12 bases between the two ends. The CDR3 is made up of 13 amino acids. Germline V gives CDR1 MNHEY, CDR2 SMNVEV (reference sequence).